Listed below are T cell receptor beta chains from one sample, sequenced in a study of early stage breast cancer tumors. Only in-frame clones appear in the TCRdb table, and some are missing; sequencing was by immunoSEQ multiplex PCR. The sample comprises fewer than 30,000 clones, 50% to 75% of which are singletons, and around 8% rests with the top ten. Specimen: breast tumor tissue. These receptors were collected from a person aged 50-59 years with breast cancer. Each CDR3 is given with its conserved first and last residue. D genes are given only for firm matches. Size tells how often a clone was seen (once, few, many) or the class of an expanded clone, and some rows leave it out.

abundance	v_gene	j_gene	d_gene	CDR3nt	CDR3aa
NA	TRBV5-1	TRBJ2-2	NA	TGCGCCAGCAGCTTGTCCCTAGCGAACACCGGGGAGCTGTTTTTT	CASSLSLANTGELFF
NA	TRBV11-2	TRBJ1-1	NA	TGTGCCAGCAGCTTAATCCTCAGAGGGGGTGGTACTGAAGCTTTCTTT	CASSLILRGGGTEAFF
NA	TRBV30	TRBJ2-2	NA	TGTGCCTGGAGGTTGCAGAACACCGGGGAGCTGTTTTTT	CAWRLQNTGELFF
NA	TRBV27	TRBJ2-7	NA	TGTGCCAGCAGGCTTGGACAGCCTCAAACCTACGAGCAGTACTTC	CASRLGQPQTYEQYF
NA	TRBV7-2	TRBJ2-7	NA	TGTGCCAGCAGCCCTAGGGCAACCTTGTACGAGCAGTACTTC	CASSPRATLYEQYF
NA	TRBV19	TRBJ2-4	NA	TGTGCCAGTAGTATCAGATCAAGGATTATAGCCAAAAACATTCAGTACTTC	CASSIRSRIIAKNIQYF
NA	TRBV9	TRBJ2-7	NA	TGTGCCAGCAGCGTAGGGGAGACACCCCCTTACGAGCAGTACTTC	CASSVGETPPYEQYF
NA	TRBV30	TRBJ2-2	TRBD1	TGTGCCAAAGGACAGGGAGCGTTGCACACCGGGGAGCTGTTTTTT	CAKGQGALHTGELFF
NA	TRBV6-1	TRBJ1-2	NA	TGTGCCAGCAGTTCGAACTATGGCTACACCTTC	CASSSNYGYTF
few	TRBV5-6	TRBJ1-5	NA	TGTGCCAGCAGCCTGCAGGGAGTTCAGCCCCAGCATTTT	CASSLQGVQPQHF
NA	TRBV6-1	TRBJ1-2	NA	TGTGCCAGCAGTGAAGAATCAGGGAGTAACTATGGCTACACCTTC	CASSEESGSNYGYTF
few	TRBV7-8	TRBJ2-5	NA	TGTGCCAGCAGCCCCTGGTGGGACACCCAGTACTTC	CASSPWWDTQYF
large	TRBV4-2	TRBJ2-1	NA	TGTGCCAGCAGCCAAGATCTCGGCTTTAGCTCCTACAATGAGCAGTTCTTC	CASSQDLGFSSYNEQFF
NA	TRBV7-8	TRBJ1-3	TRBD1	TGTGCCAGCAGCAAGGGACAGGCCTCTGGAAACACCATATATTTT	CASSKGQASGNTIYF
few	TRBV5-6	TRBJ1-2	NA	TGTGCCAGCAGCTTCGACTTAGGGGGGATTGGTTACACCTTC	CASSFDLGGIGYTF
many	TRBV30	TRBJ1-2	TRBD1	TGTGCCTGGAGTGGGACAGGGGGACATAACTATGGCTACACCTTC	CAWSGTGGHNYGYTF
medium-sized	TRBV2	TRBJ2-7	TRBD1	TGTGCCAGCAGGTCGGGACAGGGTTTCTCCTACGAGCAGTACTTC	CASRSGQGFSYEQYF
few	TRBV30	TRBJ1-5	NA	TGTGCCTGGAGTACCACAGGGCAGAGGCAGCCCCAGCATTTT	CAWSTTGQRQPQHF
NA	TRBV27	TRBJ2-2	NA	TGTGCCAGCAGTTTATTCCCGGCCGGGGAGCTGTTTTTT	CASSLFPAGELFF
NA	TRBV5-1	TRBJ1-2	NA	TGCGCCAGCAGCTTAGGGGGGAGGAGGAACTATGGCTACACCTTC	CASSLGGRRNYGYTF
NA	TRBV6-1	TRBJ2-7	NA	TGTGCCAGCAGTGAAGACACCTCCGGACAGTACTTC	CASSEDTSGQYF
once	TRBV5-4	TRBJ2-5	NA	TGTGCCAGCAGCGCAGGGTGGGGGTCACAAGAGACCCAGTACTTC	CASSAGWGSQETQYF
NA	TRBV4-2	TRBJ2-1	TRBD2	TGTGCCAGCGGGGCGGGGGAGAACTCCTACAATGAGCAGTTCTTC	CASGAGENSYNEQFF
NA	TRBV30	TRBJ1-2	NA	TGTGCCTGGAGTGTTGACAGGAATGGCTACACCTTC	CAWSVDRNGYTF
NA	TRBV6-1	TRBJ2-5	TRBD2	TGTGCCAGCAGTGATGAGCGGGAGGTCCAAGAGACCCAGTACTTC	CASSDEREVQETQYF
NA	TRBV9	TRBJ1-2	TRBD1	TGTGCCAGCAGCGTAGGACAGGGGGCCGCCTATGGCTACACCTTC	CASSVGQGAAYGYTF
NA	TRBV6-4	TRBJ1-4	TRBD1	TGTGCCAGCAGTGACTCGACAGGGGGCGATGAAAAACTGTTTTTT	CASSDSTGGDEKLFF
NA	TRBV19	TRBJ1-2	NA	TGTGCCAGTAGTATGAACTATGGCTACACCTTC	CASSMNYGYTF
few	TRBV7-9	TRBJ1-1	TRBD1	TGTGCCAGCAGCTTAGGCCGGACAGGGCGCACTGAAGCTTTCTTT	CASSLGRTGRTEAFF
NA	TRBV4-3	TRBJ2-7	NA	TGCGCCAGCAGCCAAGGCGTACGGATGGGGGACCTAACCTACGAGCAGTACTTC	CASSQGVRMGDLTYEQYF
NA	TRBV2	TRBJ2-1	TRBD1	TGTGCCAGCAGTGAAGCGGACAGGTTTCACAATGAGCAGTTCTTC	CASSEADRFHNEQFF
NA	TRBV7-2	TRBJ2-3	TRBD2	TGTGCCAGCAGCTTCATGGGACTAGTGACAGATACGCAGTATTTT	CASSFMGLVTDTQYF
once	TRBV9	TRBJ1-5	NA	TGTGCCAGCAGCGCCAATCCGGATAGGGGCCAGCCCCAGCATTTT	CASSANPDRGQPQHF
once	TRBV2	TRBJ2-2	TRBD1	TGTGCCAGCAGGTCCGGGACAGCCCGTGGCACCGGGGAGCTGTTTTTT	CASRSGTARGTGELFF
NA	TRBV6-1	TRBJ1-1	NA	TGTGCCAGCAGTGCCCGGACCGGGACCGGGGCCACTGAAGCTTTCTTT	CASSARTGTGATEAFF
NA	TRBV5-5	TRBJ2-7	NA	TGTGCCAGCAGCTTGGGTCAGGGAAGGTACGAGCAGTACTTC	CASSLGQGRYEQYF
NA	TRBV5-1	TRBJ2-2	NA	TGCGCCAGCGGGAAGGAGACAAACACCGGGGAGCTGTTTTTT	CASGKETNTGELFF
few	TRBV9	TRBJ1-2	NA	TGTGCCAGCAGCGTAGACGCTTTTGTCACTGGGGGCTACACCTTC	CASSVDAFVTGGYTF
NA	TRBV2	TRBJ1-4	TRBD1	TGTGCCAGCAGTGAAGCTCTCATTCGACAGGGGCGGGAAAAACTGTTTTTT	CASSEALIRQGREKLFF
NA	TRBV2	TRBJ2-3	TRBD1	TGTGCCAGCAGACCAGGAGACAGGGTTGATACGCAGTATTTT	CASRPGDRVDTQYF
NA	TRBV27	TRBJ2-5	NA	TGTGCCAGCAGCTTGGGACTCGGTGGGGAGACCCAGTACTTC	CASSLGLGGETQYF
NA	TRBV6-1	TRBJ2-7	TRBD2	TGTGCCAGCAGTGAGGGATGGGGGGGAGCAAGAACCCACGAGCAGTACTTC	CASSEGWGGARTHEQYF
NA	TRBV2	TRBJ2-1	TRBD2	TGTGCCAGCAGTCGAACTAGCGGAAGCTACAATGAGCAGTTCTTC	CASSRTSGSYNEQFF
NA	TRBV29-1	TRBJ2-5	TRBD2	TGCAGCGCCTCCCGGGGGGGAGGGCCGTTGGAGACCCAGTACTTC	CSASRGGGPLETQYF
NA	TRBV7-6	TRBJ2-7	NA	TGTGCCAGCAGTCCCGGGCCAAACTACGAGCAGTACTTC	CASSPGPNYEQYF
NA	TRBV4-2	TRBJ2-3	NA	TGTGCCAGCAGCCAAGGGGAGGCTCGGCAGCATACGCAGTATTTT	CASSQGEARQHTQYF
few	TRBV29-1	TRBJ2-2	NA	TGCAGCGTTCTGGCCGGGGAGCTGTTTTTT	CSVLAGELFF
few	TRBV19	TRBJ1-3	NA	TGTGCCAGTAGTCCAGAGGGACTCACCATCTCTGGAAACACCATATATTTT	CASSPEGLTISGNTIYF
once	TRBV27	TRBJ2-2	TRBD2	TGTGCCAGCAGTTCACGACTAGCTGCCGGGGAGCTGTTTTTT	CASSSRLAAGELFF
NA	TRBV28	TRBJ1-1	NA	TGTGCCAGCAGTTTGACGGGCCAGATGACTGAAGCTTTCTTT	CASSLTGQMTEAFF
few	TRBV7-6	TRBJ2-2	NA	TGTGCCAGCAGCTTAGGTCAACAAGGGTCGCCCGGGGAGCTGTTTTTT	CASSLGQQGSPGELFF
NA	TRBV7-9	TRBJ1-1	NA	TGTGCCAGCAGCTCGACAGAGGCTACATTCGTTCGGGCTGAAGCTTTCTTT	CASSSTEATFVRAEAFF